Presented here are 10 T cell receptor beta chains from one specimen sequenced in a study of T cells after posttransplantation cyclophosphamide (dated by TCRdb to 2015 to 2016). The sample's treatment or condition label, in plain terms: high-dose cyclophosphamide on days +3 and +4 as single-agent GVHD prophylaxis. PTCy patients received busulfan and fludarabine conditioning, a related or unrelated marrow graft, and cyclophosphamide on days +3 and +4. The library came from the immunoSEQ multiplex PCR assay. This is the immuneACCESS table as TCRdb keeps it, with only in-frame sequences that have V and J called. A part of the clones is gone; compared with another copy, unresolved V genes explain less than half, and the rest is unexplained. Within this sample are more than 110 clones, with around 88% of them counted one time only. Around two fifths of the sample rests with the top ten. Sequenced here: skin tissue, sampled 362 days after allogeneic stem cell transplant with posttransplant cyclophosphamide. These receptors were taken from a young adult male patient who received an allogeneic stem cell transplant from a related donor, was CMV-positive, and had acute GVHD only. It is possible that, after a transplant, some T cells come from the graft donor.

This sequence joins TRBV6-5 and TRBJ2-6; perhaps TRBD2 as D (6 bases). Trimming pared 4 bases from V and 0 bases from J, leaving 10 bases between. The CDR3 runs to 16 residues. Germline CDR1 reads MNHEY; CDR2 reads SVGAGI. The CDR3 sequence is CASSSRGISGANVLTF. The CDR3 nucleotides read TGTGCCAGCAGTTCCCGGGGGATCTCTGGGGCCAACGTCCTGACTTTC.

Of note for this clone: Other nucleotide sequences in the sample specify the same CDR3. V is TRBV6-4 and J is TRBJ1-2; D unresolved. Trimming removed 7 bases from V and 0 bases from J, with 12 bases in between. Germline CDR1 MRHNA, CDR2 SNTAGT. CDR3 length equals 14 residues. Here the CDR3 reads CASTRLPPNYGYTF. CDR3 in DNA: TGTGCCAGCACCCGCCTACCCCCTAACTATGGCTACACCTTC.

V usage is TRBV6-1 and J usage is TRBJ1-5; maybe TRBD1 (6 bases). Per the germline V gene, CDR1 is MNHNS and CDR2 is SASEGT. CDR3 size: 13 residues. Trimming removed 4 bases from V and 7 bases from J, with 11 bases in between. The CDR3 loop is CASSGTQGQPQHF. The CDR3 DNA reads TGTGCCAGCAGTGGGACACAGGGACAGCCCCAGCATTTT.

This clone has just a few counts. The chain's CDR3 is CASRFLGGIQYF. DNA for the CDR3: TGTGCCAGCAGGTTTTTAGGGGGCATTCAGTACTTC. This chain joins TRBV6-5 and TRBJ2-4; D perhaps matches TRBD1 (6 bases). CDR3 size: 12 residues. The germline V gene has CDR1 MNHEY and CDR2 SVGAGI. Trimming pared 6 bases from V and 9 bases from J, leaving 12 bases between.

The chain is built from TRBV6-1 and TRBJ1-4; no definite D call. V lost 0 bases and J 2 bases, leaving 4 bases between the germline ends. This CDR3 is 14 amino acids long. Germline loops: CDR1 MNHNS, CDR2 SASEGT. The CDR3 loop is CASSEAGTNEKLFF. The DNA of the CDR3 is TGTGCCAGCAGTGAAGCCGGGACTAATGAAAAACTGTTTTTT.

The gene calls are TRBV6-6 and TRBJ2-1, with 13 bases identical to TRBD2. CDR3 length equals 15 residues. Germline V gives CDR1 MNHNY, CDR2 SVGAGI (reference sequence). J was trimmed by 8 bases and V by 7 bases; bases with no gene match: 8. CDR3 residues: CASIYQTSGRHEQFF. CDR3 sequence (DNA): TGTGCCAGCATCTACCAGACTAGCGGGAGGCATGAGCAGTTCTTC.

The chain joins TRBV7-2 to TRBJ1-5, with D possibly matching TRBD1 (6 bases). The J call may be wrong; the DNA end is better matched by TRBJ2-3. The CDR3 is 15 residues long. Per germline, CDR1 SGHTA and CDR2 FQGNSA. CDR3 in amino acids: CASSLSGQSNLAQYF. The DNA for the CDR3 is TGTGCCAGCAGCTTGTCCGGACAGTCCAATTTAGCCCAGTATTTT.

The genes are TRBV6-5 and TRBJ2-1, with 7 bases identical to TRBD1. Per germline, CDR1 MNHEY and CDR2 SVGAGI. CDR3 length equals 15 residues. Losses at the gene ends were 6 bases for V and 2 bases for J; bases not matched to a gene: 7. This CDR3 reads CASRTGQTTYNEQFF. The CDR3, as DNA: TGTGCCAGCAGGACGGGACAGACAACCTACAATGAGCAGTTCTTC.

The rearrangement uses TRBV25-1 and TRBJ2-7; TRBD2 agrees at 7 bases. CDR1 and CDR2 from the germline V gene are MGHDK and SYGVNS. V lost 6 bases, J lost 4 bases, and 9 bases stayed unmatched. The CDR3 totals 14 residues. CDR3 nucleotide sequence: TGTGCCAGCAGAAGCCCCGGCGGGAGTTACGAGCAGTACTTC. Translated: CASRSPGGSYEQYF.

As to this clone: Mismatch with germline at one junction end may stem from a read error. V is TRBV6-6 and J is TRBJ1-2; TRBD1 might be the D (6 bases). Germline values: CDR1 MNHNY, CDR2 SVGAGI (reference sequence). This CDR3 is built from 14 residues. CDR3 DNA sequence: TGTGCCAGCAGTTACTCGGACAGTAGAAGAAGCACATACTTC. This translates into CASSYSDSRRSTYF.